The clone carrying this TCR beta chain was counted many times. The sample originates from a study of regulatory T cells in long-lasting Graves disease. According to the study, TCR beta libraries were built with iRepertoire HTBI primers and CDR3-region Arm-PCR. Each CDR3 protein is one row after TCRdb ran MiXCR on the multiplex PCR reads. Of about 240,000 distinct CDR3 sequences in the sample, 20% to 25% are singletons; the top ten hold about 15%. The CDR3 is made up of 16 amino acids. Trimming stripped 5 bases from V and 2 bases from J, with 20 bases between. Germline CDR1 reads SQVTM; CDR2 reads ANQGSEA. Time point indicated: newly diagnosed GD, antithyroid drugs for less than 3 months. Extracted PBMC RNA gave rise to the TCR library.

The sequenced sample was peripheral blood mononuclear cells (PBMCs), obtained at new diagnosis, from a patient treated with antithyroid drugs. This sequence joins TRBV29-1 and TRBJ2-3, with D possibly matching TRBD2 (6 bases). This clonotype was sampled from a female donor with Graves disease. The CDR3 DNA sequence: TGCAGCGTTATCCCCCGGGGGAAGCGGAACACAGATACGCAGTATTTT. This translates into CSVIPRGKRNTDTQYF.